The 10 T cell receptor beta chains below all came from one sample that was sequenced in a study of T cell responses to AZD1222 COVID-19 vaccine (dated by TCRdb to the early 2020s). The receptor library was made with the immunoSEQ multiplex PCR assay. What TCRdb holds here is the immuneACCESS table cut down to in-frame rearrangements. Part of the clones is not present; checked against another copy, under half of the missing clones reflect an unresolved V gene, and the others are unexplained. This sample has around 100,000 clones in its table, and over 75% of those were observed once. About 8.7% of the sample goes to the ten largest clones. Read against the paper, the sample's time point label means: baseline before first vaccination. The sample was peripheral blood, taken on day 0 of AZD1222 vaccination. All receptors derive from an adult in good health.

The chain carries TRBV28 and TRBJ1-2; no reliable D call. The CDR3 contains 12 residues. CDR1 and CDR2 from the germline V gene are MDHEN and SYDVKM. V was cut by 8 bases and J by 0 bases, with 7 bases left in between. The CDR3 spells CASAETNYGYTF. CDR3 bases: TGTGCCAGCGCGGAAACTAACTATGGCTACACCTTC.

The V call is TRBV5-1, the J call TRBJ2-1; 8 nucleotides line up with TRBD2. V trimming: 4 bases; J trimming: 5 bases; junction bases outside the gene matches: 14. Germline CDR1 is SGHRS and CDR2 is YFSETQ. CDR3 length equals 17 residues. This CDR3 is CASSPIASGWANNEQFF. Written as DNA, the CDR3 is TGCGCCAGCAGCCCCATAGCTAGCGGGTGGGCCAACAATGAGCAGTTCTTC.

This clone was seen a few times. V usage is TRBV20-1 and J usage is TRBJ2-5; D is unclear. Between the trimmed V and J ends, which lost 2 bases and 2 bases, there was a span of 3 bases. Germline values: CDR1 DFQATT, CDR2 SNEGSKA (reference sequence). The CDR3 is 11 amino acids. The CDR3 bases are TGCAGTGCTAGAAAACAAGAGACCCAGTACTTC. Encoded protein: CSARKQETQYF.

Only one count was recorded for this clone. This rearrangement joins TRBV6-5 to TRBJ2-7, with 10 bases aligning to TRBD2. CDR1 and CDR2 (germline): MNHEY, SVGAGI. The CDR3 contains 13 residues. The trim removed 6 bases at V and 4 bases at J, leaving 3 bases unmatched. The CDR3 loop reads CASRRTSGYEQYF. CDR3 nucleotides: TGTGCCAGCAGACGGACTAGCGGATACGAGCAGTACTTC.

J is TRBJ2-4 and V is TRBV13; TRBD2 matches at 9 bases. The V gene's germline CDR1 is PRHDT and CDR2 FYEKMQ (reference sequence). V trimming: 4 bases; J trimming: 2 bases; junction bases outside the gene matches: 15. This CDR3 region has 19 residues. The CDR3 reads CASSSTGRLAGWTKNIQYF. CDR3 in DNA: TGTGCCAGCAGCTCGACCGGGCGTCTAGCGGGATGGACCAAAAACATTCAGTACTTC.

The rearrangement uses TRBV5-5 and TRBJ2-5; 7 bases map to TRBD2. CDR3 length: 15 amino acids. V shed 6 bases and J 3 bases; nucleotides not matched to a gene: 11. From germline, CDR1 is SGHKS and CDR2 YYEKEE (reference sequence). The CDR3 coding sequence is TGTGCCAGCACCGATATATCAGCGGGAAAAGAGACCCAGTACTTC. Translating it yields CASTDISAGKETQYF.

This sequence joins TRBV5-1 and TRBJ2-5, with TRBD1 identical over 11 bases. CDR3 length equals 16 residues. The germline V gene encodes CDR1 SGHRS and CDR2 YFSETQ. Trimming removed 0 bases from V and 2 bases from J; junction bases left unmatched: 3. CDR3 region: CASSLAGTGGQETQYF. In DNA, the CDR3 is TGCGCCAGCAGCTTGGCCGGGACAGGGGGGCAAGAGACCCAGTACTTC.

This rearrangement joins TRBV3-1 (or the pseudogene TRBV3-2) to TRBJ1-1, with 7 nucleotides matching TRBD1. The V gene end was trimmed by 4 bases and the J gene end by 6 bases; junction bases not matched to a gene: 5. Germline CDR1 is LGHDT and CDR2 is YNNKEL (reference sequence). CDR3 length: 13 residues. The CDR3: CASSPNRGPEAFF. The DNA of the CDR3 is TGTGCCAGCAGCCCAAACAGGGGACCTGAAGCTTTCTTT.

The rearrangement links TRBV28 to TRBJ1-1, with TRBD1 identical over 11 bases. With V trimmed by 5 bases and J by 8 bases, 13 bases remained unmatched. Germline V gives CDR1 MDHEN, CDR2 SYDVKM. The CDR3 has 16 residues. The DNA of the CDR3 is TGTGCCAGCAGTCTCTCGCAGGACAGGGGGCGGGTCGAAGCTTTCTTT. This encodes CASSLSQDRGRVEAFF.

The chain uses TRBV28 and TRBJ2-3; D gene ambiguous. Germline assignment: CDR1 MDHEN and CDR2 SYDVKM. There are 13 residues in the CDR3. The V end lost 2 bases, the J end lost 5 bases, and 8 bases lay between the germline ends. The CDR3 DNA reads as TGTGCCAGCAGTTTAGTGCGGATAGATACGCAGTATTTT. The encoded protein is CASSLVRIDTQYF.